These 7 T cell receptor beta chains were sequenced from one sample in a study of blood T cell repertoires in COVID-19. Libraries were prepared by immunoSEQ multiplex PCR; TCRdb keeps only in-frame clonotypes and omits some of them. The data hold about 140,000 clones, with about 86% observed a single time. The sample was peripheral blood. Every receptor here comes from an older woman with acute or convalescent COVID-19.

V gene TRBV30 combines with J gene TRBJ1-1; perhaps TRBD1 as D (6 bases). This CDR3 region has 11 residues. Deletions cut 0 bases from V and 11 bases from J, with 10 bases between. CDR1 and CDR2 from the germline V gene are GTSNPN and SVGIG (reference sequence). CDR3 loop: CAWSVLGAAFF. The CDR3 DNA follows: TGTGCCTGGAGTGTACTGGGGGCGGCTTTCTTT.

The chain recombines TRBV6-2 or TRBV6-3 with TRBJ2-5, with D perhaps matching TRBD1 (7 bases). The germline gives CDR1 MNHEY, CDR2 SVGEGT. This CDR3 has 16 amino acids. V dropped 2 bases and J dropped 5 bases, with 18 bases sitting between them. This CDR3 is CASSYPRGRDGETQYF. Here the CDR3 DNA reads TGTGCCAGCAGTTACCCTAGGGGGCGGGACGGGGAGACCCAGTACTTC.

The rearrangement joins TRBV5-4 to TRBJ2-7; D possibly uses TRBD1 or TRBD2 (7 bases each). Trimming cost V 4 bases and J 5 bases, with 28 bases left between them. CDR1 is SGHNT, CDR2 YYREEE, per germline (reference sequence). The CDR3 loop spans 18 amino acids. CDR3 protein: CASSLGGTVAFRRDEQYF. CDR3 nucleotide sequence: TGTGCCAGCAGCCTGGGGGGGACAGTCGCCTTTCGACGGGACGAGCAGTACTTC.

The V and J genes are TRBV11-3 and TRBJ1-1; weak D call: TRBD1 (6 bases). Trimming took 0 bases from V and 0 from J, leaving 8 bases between them. The CDR3 is 15 residues long. Per the germline V gene, CDR1 is SGHNT and CDR2 is YENEEA. The CDR3 loop is CASSLDGTMNTEAFF. Here the CDR3 DNA reads TGTGCCAGCAGCTTAGATGGGACAATGAACACTGAAGCTTTCTTT.

The genes are TRBV19 and TRBJ2-5, with D maybe TRBD1 (8 bases). Trimming removed 5 bases at V and 4 bases at J, with 14 bases between. This CDR3 contains 14 residues. The germline V gene encodes CDR1 LNHDA and CDR2 SQIVND (reference sequence). This CDR3 reads CASSRQGRGETQYF. The DNA of the CDR3 is TGTGCCAGTAGTCGACAGGGGAGGGGAGAGACCCAGTACTTC. The full variable domain, with the rest looked up from reference TRBV19 and TRBJ2-5, is DGGITQSPKYLFRKEGQNVTLSCEQNLNHDAMYWYRQDPGQGLRLIYYSQIVNDFQKGDIAEGYSVSREKKESFPLTVTSAQKNPTAFYLCASSRQGRGETQYFGPGTRLLVL.

The V and J genes are TRBV5-1 and TRBJ1-6; 7 positions agree with TRBD1. V shed 1 base, J shed 8 bases, and the junction held 6 bases outside the gene matches. Germline CDR1 SGHRS, CDR2 YFSETQ. The CDR3 sequence is 15 residues long. The CDR3 reads CASSLREQGDSPLHF. The CDR3 DNA reads TGCGCCAGCAGCTTGAGGGAGCAGGGGGATTCACCCCTCCACTTT.

This chain uses TRBV30 with TRBJ2-3; 13 bases align to TRBD2. J was trimmed by 4 bases and V by 6 bases; bases with no gene match: 4. Germline CDR1 is GTSNPN and CDR2 is SVGIG (reference sequence). The CDR3 totals 14 residues. CDR3 sequence (DNA): TGTGCCTGCCTACTAGCGGGGGGGGCAGATACGCAGTATTTT. Its protein is CACLLAGGADTQYF.